Presented here are 3 T cell receptor beta chains from one specimen sequenced in a study of T cell changes during pregnancy in multiple sclerosis. This table comes from immunoSEQ multiplex PCR, and its TCRdb copy is limited to in-frame clones, with some not included. Among under 50,000 clones listed, over 75% were seen once. Material: CD8+ T cells from peripheral blood mononuclear cells, obtained in the first trimester of pregnancy. These receptors all stem from a female donor with multiple sclerosis, enrolled in a pregnancy study.

V and J are TRBV4-1 and TRBJ2-3; 12 bases are a match to TRBD1. This CDR3 is built from 15 residues. Germline assignment: CDR1 MGHRA and CDR2 YSYEKL. Trimming cost V 6 bases and J 6 bases; bases outside gene matches: 7. The CDR3 DNA reads TGCGCCAGCAGTACCGGGACAGGGGGCTGGGATACGCAGTATTTT. This encodes CASSTGTGGWDTQYF.

This chain connects TRBV27 to TRBJ1-4; 7 nucleotides line up with TRBD1. The trim removed 2 bases at V and 7 bases at J, leaving 4 bases unmatched. There are 14 residues in the CDR3. Germline V gives CDR1 MNHEY, CDR2 SMNVEV (reference sequence). Here the CDR3 reads CASSLGTGVEKLFF. CDR3 DNA sequence: TGTGCCAGCAGTTTAGGTACAGGGGTTGAAAAACTGTTTTTT.

This chain links TRBV9 with TRBJ1-2; no reliable D call. The CDR3 is made up of 15 amino acids. With 3 bases removed from V and 2 bases from J, the gap between germline ends came to 14 bases. Germline V CDR1 and CDR2: SGDLS, YYNGEE. CDR3 sequence reads: CASSAGKKENYGYTF. In DNA, the CDR3 is TGTGCCAGCAGCGCCGGGAAGAAGGAAAACTATGGCTACACCTTC. The full variable domain, rest sourced from reference TRBV9 and TRBJ1-2, is DSGVTQTPKHLITATGQRVTLRCSPRSGDLSVYWYQQSLDQGLQFLIQYYNGEERAKGNILERFSAQQFPDLHSELNLSSLELGDSALYFCASSAGKKENYGYTFGSGTRLTVV.